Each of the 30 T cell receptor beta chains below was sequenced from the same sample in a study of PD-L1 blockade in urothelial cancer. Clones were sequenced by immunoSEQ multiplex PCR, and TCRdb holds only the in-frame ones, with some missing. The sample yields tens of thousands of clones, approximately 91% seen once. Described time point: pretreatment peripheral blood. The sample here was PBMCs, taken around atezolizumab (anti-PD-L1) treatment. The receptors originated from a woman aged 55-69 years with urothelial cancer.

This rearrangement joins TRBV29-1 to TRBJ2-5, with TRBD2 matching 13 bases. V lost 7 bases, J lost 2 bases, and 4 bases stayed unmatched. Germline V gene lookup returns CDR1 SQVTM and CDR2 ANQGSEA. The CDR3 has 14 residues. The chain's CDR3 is CSGGLAGVQETQYF. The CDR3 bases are TGCAGCGGTGGACTAGCGGGAGTTCAAGAGACCCAGTACTTC. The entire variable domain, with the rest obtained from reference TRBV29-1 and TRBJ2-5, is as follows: SAVISQKPSRDICQRGTSLTIQCQVDSQVTMMFWYRQQPGQSLTLIATANQGSEATYESGFVIDKFPISRPNLTFSTLTVSNMSPEDSSIYLCSGGLAGVQETQYFGPGTRLLVL.

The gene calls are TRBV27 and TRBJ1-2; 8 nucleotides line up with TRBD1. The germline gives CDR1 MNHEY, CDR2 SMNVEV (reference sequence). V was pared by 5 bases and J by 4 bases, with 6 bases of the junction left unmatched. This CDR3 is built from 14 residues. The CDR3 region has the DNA TGTGCCAGCAGTGAGGGGGGACAGGCCTATGGCTACACCTTC. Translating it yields CASSEGGQAYGYTF.

CDR3 DNA sequence: TGTGCCAGCAGTGGACAGGGGTCAAACACTGAAGCTTTCTTT. Protein sequence: CASSGQGSNTEAFF. The V gene is TRBV2, the J gene TRBJ1-1; 8 bases line up with TRBD1. Germline lookup yields CDR1 SNHLY and CDR2 FYNNEI. Unmatched junction bases numbered 3, after V lost 4 bases and J lost 2 bases. CDR3 size: 14 residues.

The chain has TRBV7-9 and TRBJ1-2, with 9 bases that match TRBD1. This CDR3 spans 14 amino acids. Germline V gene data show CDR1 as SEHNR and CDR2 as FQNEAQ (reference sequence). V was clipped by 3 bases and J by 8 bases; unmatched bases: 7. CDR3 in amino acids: CASSLLQGASGYTF. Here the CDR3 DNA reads TGTGCCAGCAGCTTGCTACAGGGGGCCAGCGGCTACACCTTC.

DNA for the CDR3: TGTGCCAGCAGCTTTGATAGGAGACCTTACAATGAGCAGTTCTTC. As protein: CASSFDRRPYNEQFF. V gene TRBV11-2 combines with J gene TRBJ2-1; D gene unclear. The V and J ends lost 3 bases and 4 bases respectively, with 13 bases between them. This CDR3 has 15 amino acids. Per germline, CDR1 SGHAT and CDR2 FQNNGV.

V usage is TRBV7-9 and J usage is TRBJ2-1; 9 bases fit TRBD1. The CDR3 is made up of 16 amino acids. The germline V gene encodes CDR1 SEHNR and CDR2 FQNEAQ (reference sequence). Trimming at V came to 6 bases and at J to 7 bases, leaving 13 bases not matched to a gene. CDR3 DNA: TGTGCCAGCAGATCCCTGCGGGACAGGGTTATAAATGAGCAGTTCTTC. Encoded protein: CASRSLRDRVINEQFF.

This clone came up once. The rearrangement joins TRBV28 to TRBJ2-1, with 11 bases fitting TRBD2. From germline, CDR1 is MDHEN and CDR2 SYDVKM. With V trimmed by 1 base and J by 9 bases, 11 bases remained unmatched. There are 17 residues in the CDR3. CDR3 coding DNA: TGTGCCAGCAGTTTATTCGTGCTAGCGGGAGGAGAGAGTGAGCAGTTCTTC. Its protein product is CASSLFVLAGGESEQFF. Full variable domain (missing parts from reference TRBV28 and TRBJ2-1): DVKVTQSSRYLVKRTGEKVFLECVQDMDHENMFWYRQDPGLGLRLIYFSYDVKMKEKGDIPEGYSVSREKKERFSLILESASTNQTSMYLCASSLFVLAGGESEQFFGPGTRLTVL.

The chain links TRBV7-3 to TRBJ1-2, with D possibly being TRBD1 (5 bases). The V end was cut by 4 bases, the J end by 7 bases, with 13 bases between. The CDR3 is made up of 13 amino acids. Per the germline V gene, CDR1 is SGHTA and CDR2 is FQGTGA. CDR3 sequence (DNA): TGTGCCAGCAGCTCGGCAGGGCTGGGTGGCTACACCTTC. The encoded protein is CASSSAGLGGYTF.

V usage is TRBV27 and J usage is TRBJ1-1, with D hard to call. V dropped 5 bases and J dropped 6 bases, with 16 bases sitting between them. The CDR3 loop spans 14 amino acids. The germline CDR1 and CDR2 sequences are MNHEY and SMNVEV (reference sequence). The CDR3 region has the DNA TGTGCCAGCAGTGCCCGGACTAAGGCCCCTGAAGCTTTCTTT. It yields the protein CASSARTKAPEAFF.

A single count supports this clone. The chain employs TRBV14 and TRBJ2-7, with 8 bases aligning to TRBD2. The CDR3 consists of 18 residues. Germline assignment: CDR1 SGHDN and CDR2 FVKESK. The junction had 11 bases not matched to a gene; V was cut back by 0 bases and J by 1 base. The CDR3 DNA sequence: TGTGCCAGCAGCCAAGATCAAGCAGCGGGAGCCCTTTCCTACGAGCAGTACTTC. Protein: CASSQDQAAGALSYEQYF.

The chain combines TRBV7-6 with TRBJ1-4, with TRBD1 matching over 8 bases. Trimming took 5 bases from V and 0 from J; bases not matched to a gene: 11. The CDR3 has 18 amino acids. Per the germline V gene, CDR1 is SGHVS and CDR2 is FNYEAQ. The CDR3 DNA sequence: TGTGCCAGCAGCATCGGGACAGGCCCTTTAACAACTAATGAAAAACTGTTTTTT. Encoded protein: CASSIGTGPLTTNEKLFF. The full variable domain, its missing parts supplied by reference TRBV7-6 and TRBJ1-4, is GAGVSQSPRYKVTKRGQDVALRCDPISGHVSLYWYRQALGQGPEFLTYFNYEAQQDKSGLPNDRFSAERPEGSISTLTIQRTEQRDSAMYRCASSIGTGPLTTNEKLFFGSGTQLSVL.

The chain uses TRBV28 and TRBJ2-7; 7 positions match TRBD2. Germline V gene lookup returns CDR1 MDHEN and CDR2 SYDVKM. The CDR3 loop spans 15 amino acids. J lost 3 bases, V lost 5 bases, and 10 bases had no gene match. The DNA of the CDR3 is TGTGCCAGCAGTGGCGGGACTACACTCTACTACGAGCAGTACTTC. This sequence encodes CASSGGTTLYYEQYF.

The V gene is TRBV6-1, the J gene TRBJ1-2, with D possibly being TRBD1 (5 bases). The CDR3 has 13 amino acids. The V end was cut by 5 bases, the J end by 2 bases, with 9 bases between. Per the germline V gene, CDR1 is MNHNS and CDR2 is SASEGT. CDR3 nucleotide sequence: TGTGCCAGCAGTAAACAGGAGAACTATGGCTACACCTTC. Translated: CASSKQENYGYTF.

The CDR3 sequence is CASSMRRGPIDGYTF. CDR3 nucleotide sequence: TGTGCCAGCAGCATGCGCAGGGGACCTATCGATGGCTACACCTTC. The chain links TRBV7-8 to TRBJ1-2, with D perhaps TRBD1 (6 bases). CDR3 length equals 15 residues. The V and J ends lost 5 bases and 6 bases respectively, with 19 bases between them. The germline gives CDR1 SGHVS, CDR2 FQNEAQ.

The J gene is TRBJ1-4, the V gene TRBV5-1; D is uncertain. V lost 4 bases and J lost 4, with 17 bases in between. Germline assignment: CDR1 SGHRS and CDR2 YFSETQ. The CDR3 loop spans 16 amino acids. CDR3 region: CASSARPVGGNEKLFF. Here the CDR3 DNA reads TGCGCCAGCAGCGCCCGCCCCGTAGGAGGTAATGAAAAACTGTTTTTT.

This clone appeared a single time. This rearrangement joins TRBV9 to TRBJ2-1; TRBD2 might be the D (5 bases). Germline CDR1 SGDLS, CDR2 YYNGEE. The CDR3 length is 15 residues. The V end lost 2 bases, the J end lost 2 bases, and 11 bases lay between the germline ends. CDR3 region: CASSVRGQAYNEQFF. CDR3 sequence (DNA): TGTGCCAGCAGCGTTCGCGGGCAAGCCTACAATGAGCAGTTCTTC.

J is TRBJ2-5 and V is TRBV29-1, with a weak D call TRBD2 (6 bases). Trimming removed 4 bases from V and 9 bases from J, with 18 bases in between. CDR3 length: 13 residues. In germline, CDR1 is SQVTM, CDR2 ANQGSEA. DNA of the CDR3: TGCAGCGTTGTATGGACGGGGGTCGGGGCCCAGTACTTC. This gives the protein CSVVWTGVGAQYF.

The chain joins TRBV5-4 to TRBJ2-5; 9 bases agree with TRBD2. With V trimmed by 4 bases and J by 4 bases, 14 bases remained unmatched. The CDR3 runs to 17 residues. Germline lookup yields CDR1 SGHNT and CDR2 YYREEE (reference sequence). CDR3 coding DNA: TGTGCCAGCAGCCCGGGGGGTGGCGGGAGGGCTCTAGAGACCCAGTACTTC. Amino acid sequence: CASSPGGGGRALETQYF.

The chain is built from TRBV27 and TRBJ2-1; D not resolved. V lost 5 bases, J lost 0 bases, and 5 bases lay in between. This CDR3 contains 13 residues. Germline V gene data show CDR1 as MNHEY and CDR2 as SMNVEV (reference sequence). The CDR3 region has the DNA TGTGCCAGCAGTAGAGACTCCTACAATGAGCAGTTCTTC. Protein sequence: CASSRDSYNEQFF.

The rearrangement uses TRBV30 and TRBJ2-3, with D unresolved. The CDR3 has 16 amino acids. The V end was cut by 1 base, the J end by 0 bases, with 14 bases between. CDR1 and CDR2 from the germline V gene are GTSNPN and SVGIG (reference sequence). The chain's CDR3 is CAWSETHNTSTDTQYF. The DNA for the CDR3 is TGTGCCTGGAGTGAAACTCATAATACTAGCACAGATACGCAGTATTTT.

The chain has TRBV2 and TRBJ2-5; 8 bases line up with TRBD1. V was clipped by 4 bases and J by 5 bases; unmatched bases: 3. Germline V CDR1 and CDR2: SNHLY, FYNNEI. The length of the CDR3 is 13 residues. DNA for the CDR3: TGTGCCAGCAGTGGGACAGGGTTCGAGACCCAGTACTTC. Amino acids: CASSGTGFETQYF.

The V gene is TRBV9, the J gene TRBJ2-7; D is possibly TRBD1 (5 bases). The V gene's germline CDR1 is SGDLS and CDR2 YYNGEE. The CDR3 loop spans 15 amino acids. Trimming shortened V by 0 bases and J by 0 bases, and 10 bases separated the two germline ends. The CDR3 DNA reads TGTGCCAGCAGCGTAGGGTGGGGCAGCTCCTACGAGCAGTACTTC. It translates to CASSVGWGSSYEQYF.

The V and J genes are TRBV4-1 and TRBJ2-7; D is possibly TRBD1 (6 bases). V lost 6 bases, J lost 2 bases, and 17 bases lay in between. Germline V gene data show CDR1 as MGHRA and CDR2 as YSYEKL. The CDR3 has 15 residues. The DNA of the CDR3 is TGCGCCAGCAGTACTGACAGGCAACCGACCTACGAGCAGTACTTC. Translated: CASSTDRQPTYEQYF.

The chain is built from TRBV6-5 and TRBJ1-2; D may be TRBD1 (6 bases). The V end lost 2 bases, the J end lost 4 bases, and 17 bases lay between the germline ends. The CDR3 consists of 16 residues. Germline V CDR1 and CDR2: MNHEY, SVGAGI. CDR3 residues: CASSYRPGTFSYGYTF. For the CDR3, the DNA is TGTGCCAGCAGTTACCGTCCCGGGACATTCAGCTATGGCTACACCTTC.

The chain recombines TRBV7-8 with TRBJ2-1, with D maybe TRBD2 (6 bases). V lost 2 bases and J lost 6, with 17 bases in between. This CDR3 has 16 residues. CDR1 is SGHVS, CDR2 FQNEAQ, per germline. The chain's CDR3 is CASSLRRGGFGNEQFF. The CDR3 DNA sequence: TGTGCCAGCAGCTTACGGAGGGGCGGGTTCGGCAATGAGCAGTTCTTC.

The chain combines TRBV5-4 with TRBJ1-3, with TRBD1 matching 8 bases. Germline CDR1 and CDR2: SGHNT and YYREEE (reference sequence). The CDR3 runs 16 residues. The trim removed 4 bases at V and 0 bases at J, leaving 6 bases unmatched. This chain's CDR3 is CASSRSDRGSGNTIYF. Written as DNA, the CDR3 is TGTGCCAGCAGCCGATCCGACAGGGGCTCTGGAAACACCATATATTTT.

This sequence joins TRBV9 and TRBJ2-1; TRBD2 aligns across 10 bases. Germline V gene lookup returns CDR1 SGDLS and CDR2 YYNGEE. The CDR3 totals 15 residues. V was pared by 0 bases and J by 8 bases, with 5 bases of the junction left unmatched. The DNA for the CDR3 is TGTGCCAGCAGCGTAGCAGGAAGCGGGAGGGATGAGCAGTTCTTC. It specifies CASSVAGSGRDEQFF.

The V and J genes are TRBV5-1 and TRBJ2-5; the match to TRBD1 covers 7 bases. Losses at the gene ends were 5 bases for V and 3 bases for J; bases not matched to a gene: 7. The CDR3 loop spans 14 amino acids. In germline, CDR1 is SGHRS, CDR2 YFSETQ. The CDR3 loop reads CASRKGAREETQYF. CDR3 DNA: TGCGCCAGCAGGAAGGGGGCGCGGGAAGAGACCCAGTACTTC.

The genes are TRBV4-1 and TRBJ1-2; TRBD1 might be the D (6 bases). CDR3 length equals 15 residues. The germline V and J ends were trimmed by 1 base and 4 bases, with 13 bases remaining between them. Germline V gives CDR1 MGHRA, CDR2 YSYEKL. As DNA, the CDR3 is TGCGCCAGCAGCCAAGTCGCAGGGGAAATCTATGGCTACACCTTC. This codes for CASSQVAGEIYGYTF.

The CDR3 region has the DNA TGTGCCAGCAGCGCTAAGACTAGCGGGAGGGCCCATGAGCAGTTCTTC. It encodes CASSAKTSGRAHEQFF. The chain has TRBV7-9 and TRBJ2-1; TRBD2 agrees at 14 bases. Trimming cost V 5 bases and J 8 bases; bases outside gene matches: 8. Germline V gene data show CDR1 as SEHNR and CDR2 as FQNEAQ (reference sequence). CDR3 length equals 16 residues.